A single sample gave rise to the 5 T cell receptor beta chains below, sequenced in a study of naive and memory T cell subsets. Both TRBC1 and TRBC2 were covered by a beta constant-region primer of two equimolar oligonucleotides. TCRdb processed the UMI-ligation and nested PCR reads anew with MiXCR; each CDR3 protein has one entry. Found here are around 29,000 distinct CDR3 sequences, roughly 10% of them singletons; the top ten hold roughly a sixth. Material: effector memory CD4+ T cells from blood. Subset: effector memory, CD45RA- CD27-. All receptors come from a human donor in good health.

The CDR3: CASSLQGGKLFF. The CDR3 DNA reads as TGTGCCAGCAGCTTACAGGGGGGGAAACTGTTTTTT. This rearrangement joins TRBV7-6 to TRBJ1-4; TRBD1 matches at 7 bases. This CDR3 region has 12 residues. V was clipped by 2 bases and J by 11 bases; unmatched bases: 2. CDR1 is SGHVS and CDR2 is FNYEAQ in the germline V gene.

This clonotype is deemed medium-sized. CDR3 nucleotides: TGTGCCAGCAGTCCACGGACTAGCGGGGCTGTCTACAATGAGCAGTTCTTC. As protein: CASSPRTSGAVYNEQFF. The genes are TRBV7-9 and TRBJ2-1, with 12 bases that match TRBD2. The J segment lost 3 bases and the V segment lost 6 bases, leaving 9 bases of the junction unmatched. This CDR3 spans 17 amino acids. Germline V lookup: CDR1 SEHNR, CDR2 FQNEAQ (reference sequence).

This clonotype occurred a few times. In DNA, the CDR3 is TGTGCCAGCAGCTTAAATGGGGCCCCAGGAGCGCAGTACTTC. Translated, it gives CASSLNGAPGAQYF. The chain recombines TRBV5-4 with TRBJ2-7, with D tentatively TRBD1 (5 bases). Per germline, CDR1 SGHNT and CDR2 YYREEE (reference sequence). The CDR3 runs to 14 residues. V lost 2 bases and J 9 bases, leaving 18 bases between the germline ends.

The chain employs TRBV5-1 and TRBJ1-6, with D possibly TRBD1 on 6 matching bases. The CDR3 spans 14 residues. Deletions cut 4 bases from V and 6 bases from J, with 11 bases between. CDR1 SGHRS and CDR2 YFSETQ come from the germline V gene. CDR3 nucleotide sequence: TGCGCCAGCAGCACTAGGACAGCTAATTCACCCCTCCACTTT. This encodes CASSTRTANSPLHF.

Only a few counts were recorded for this clonotype. The rearrangement uses TRBV19 and TRBJ2-1, with D maybe TRBD2 (5 bases). V was clipped by 2 bases and J by 5 bases, with 19 bases between them. The CDR3 has 17 amino acids. Germline V gives CDR1 LNHDA, CDR2 SQIVND (reference sequence). CDR3 loop: CASSILLASTLDNEQFF. As DNA, the CDR3 is TGTGCCAGTAGTATACTTCTAGCCTCTACCCTAGACAATGAGCAGTTCTTC.